The 32 T cell receptor beta chains presented below share a single source sample, sequenced in a study of blood T cell repertoires in COVID-19. This table comes from immunoSEQ multiplex PCR, and its TCRdb copy is limited to in-frame clones, with some not included. The sample lists roughly 240,000 clones; around 83% were seen once. Sequenced: peripheral blood. These receptors came from a man between 18 and 29 years old with active or convalescent COVID-19.

A word on this clone: The junction does not match germline at one end; this may be a read error. This sequence joins TRBV12-3 or TRBV12-4 and TRBJ1-3; D ambiguous. This CDR3 has 12 residues. The CDR3 is CASSLGETVSSF. CDR3 in DNA: TGTGCCAGCAGTTTGGGTGAAACAGTGAGCTCATTT.

The CDR3 sequence: CASSSPGGLETQYF. Written as DNA, the CDR3 is TGTGCCAGCAGCTCCCCAGGAGGGCTAGAGACCCAGTACTTC. The chain has TRBV7-2 and TRBJ2-5; D might be TRBD2 (6 bases). V dropped 4 bases and J dropped 4 bases, with 13 bases sitting between them. The germline V gene encodes CDR1 SGHTA and CDR2 FQGNSA. This CDR3 contains 14 residues.

The chain links TRBV3-1 (or the pseudogene TRBV3-2) to TRBJ1-3; D not resolved. CDR1 and CDR2 (germline): LGHDT, YNNKEL (reference sequence). The CDR3 has 15 residues. V was cut by 3 bases and J by 0 bases, with 9 bases left in between. This CDR3 reads CASSQFGSSGNTIYF. As DNA, the CDR3 is TGTGCCAGCAGCCAGTTCGGGAGCTCTGGAAACACCATATATTTT.

The chain recombines TRBV2 with TRBJ1-1, with TRBD1 as a possible D gene (6 bases). Trimming stripped 8 bases from V and 6 bases from J, with 13 bases between. Per germline, CDR1 SNHLY and CDR2 FYNNEI. This CDR3 contains 12 residues. For the CDR3, the DNA is TGTGCCAGCCACAGGGTCCCTCCTGAAGCTTTCTTT. Its protein product is CASHRVPPEAFF.

The J gene is TRBJ2-1, the V gene TRBV9; 9 positions match TRBD1. The CDR3 contains 15 residues. The ends lost 4 bases at V and 8 bases at J; junction bases unmatched: 10. The germline V gene encodes CDR1 SGDLS and CDR2 YYNGEE. The CDR3 region has the DNA TGTGCCAGCAGCCCGGGGACAGGGCTGGGCTATGAGCAGTTCTTC. This codes for CASSPGTGLGYEQFF.

The V call is TRBV30, the J call TRBJ2-5; TRBD2 might be the D (6 bases). CDR3 length equals 12 residues. Looked up from germline, CDR1 is GTSNPN and CDR2 is SVGIG (reference sequence). V lost 0 bases, J lost 9 bases, and 11 bases lay in between. CDR3 nucleotide sequence: TGTGCCTGGAGTGTACTAGGCGGGGCCCAGTACTTC. As protein: CAWSVLGGAQYF.

This chain links TRBV5-4 with TRBJ2-7; TRBD1 might be the D (6 bases). V was pared by 5 bases and J by 2 bases, with 17 bases between. The V gene's germline CDR1 is SGHNT and CDR2 YYREEE (reference sequence). This CDR3 is built from 15 residues. The CDR3 bases are TGTGCCAGCAGTCGAGGGACAACAAGACCCTACGAGCAGTACTTC. It codes for CASSRGTTRPYEQYF.

This sequence joins TRBV9 and TRBJ2-1, with 9 bases fitting TRBD1. The ends lost 1 base at V and 5 bases at J; junction bases unmatched: 7. There are 16 residues in the CDR3. Germline V gives CDR1 SGDLS, CDR2 YYNGEE. The CDR3 DNA sequence: TGTGCCAGCAGCGTACGTACAGGGGGCGCAAACAATGAGCAGTTCTTC. Protein product: CASSVRTGGANNEQFF.

This clone was counted a few times. V gene TRBV7-9 combines with J gene TRBJ1-4; 7 bases align to TRBD1. V trimming: 7 bases; J trimming: 8 bases; junction bases outside the gene matches: 19. The germline CDR1 and CDR2 sequences are SEHNR and FQNEAQ (reference sequence). CDR3 size: 17 residues. The CDR3 spells CASTPGDSGVPTEKLFF. CDR3 sequence (DNA): TGTGCCAGCACCCCAGGGGACAGTGGAGTACCGACGGAAAAACTGTTTTTT.

V usage is TRBV3-1 (or the pseudogene TRBV3-2) and J usage is TRBJ2-2, with 15 bases that match TRBD2. V was pared by 6 bases and J by 5 bases, with 7 bases of the junction left unmatched. The CDR3 runs to 17 residues. CDR1 and CDR2 (germline): LGHDT, YNNKEL (reference sequence). The CDR3 protein is CASSLGLAGGPTGELFF. For the CDR3, the DNA is TGTGCCAGCAGTCTAGGACTAGCGGGGGGGCCAACCGGGGAGCTGTTTTTT.

The gene calls are TRBV19 and TRBJ2-1, with TRBD2 identical over 9 bases. The V segment lost 6 bases and the J segment 4 bases; nucleotides outside the gene matches: 4. CDR3 length equals 14 residues. Germline CDR1 LNHDA, CDR2 SQIVND (reference sequence). DNA for the CDR3: TGTGCCAGTAGGCCGGGACTAGCTTACAATGAGCAGTTCTTC. Translation: CASRPGLAYNEQFF.

The V call is TRBV10-2, the J call TRBJ1-3; 8 bases agree with TRBD1. From germline, CDR1 is WSHSY and CDR2 SAAADI. This CDR3 has 14 amino acids. V dropped 3 bases and J dropped 7; count of bases not matched to a gene: 5. CDR3 nucleotides: TGCGCCAGCAGTGATTCAGGGGGCTTCAACACCATATATTTT. Its translation: CASSDSGGFNTIYF.

V gene TRBV5-1 combines with J gene TRBJ2-5, with 14 bases that match TRBD2. The CDR3 sequence is 16 residues long. Trimming took 2 bases from V and 2 from J; bases not matched to a gene: 2. Germline values: CDR1 SGHRS, CDR2 YFSETQ. The CDR3 region is CASSFRLAGGQETQYF. In nucleotides, the CDR3 is TGCGCCAGCAGCTTCCGACTAGCGGGAGGGCAAGAGACCCAGTACTTC.

The gene calls are TRBV27 and TRBJ2-3, with 9 bases matching TRBD1. Germline CDR1 reads MNHEY; CDR2 reads SMNVEV (reference sequence). The V gene end was trimmed by 0 bases and the J gene end by 0 bases; junction bases not matched to a gene: 10. The CDR3 runs 19 residues. The CDR3 DNA reads TGTGCCAGCAGTTTATCCCCAGTTACGGGACAGGGAAGCACAGATACGCAGTATTTT. It specifies CASSLSPVTGQGSTDTQYF.

The V and J genes are TRBV24-1 and TRBJ2-2; 8 bases fit TRBD2. Germline CDR1 reads KGHDR; CDR2 reads SFDVKD. This CDR3 has 15 residues. After removal of 7 bases from V and 1 base from J, the junction contained 4 bases not matched to a gene. Written as DNA, the CDR3 is TGTGCCACCAGCCTGAGCGGGAGGAACACCGGGGAGCTGTTTTTT. This gives the protein CATSLSGRNTGELFF.

The chain recombines TRBV11-2 with TRBJ2-5, with 7 nucleotides matching TRBD2. The V segment lost 10 bases and the J segment 5 bases; nucleotides outside the gene matches: 13. There are 14 residues in the CDR3. Germline-derived CDR1 and CDR2 are SGHAT and FQNNGV. The CDR3 reads CATAVGLAVETQYF. The DNA for the CDR3 is TGTGCCACCGCAGTTGGGCTAGCGGTGGAGACCCAGTACTTC.

The CDR3 DNA follows: TGCGCCAGCAGCCAAACCATCGGACAGCGAGTTTGGGAGACCCAGTACTTC. It is translated as CASSQTIGQRVWETQYF. The gene calls are TRBV4-1 and TRBJ2-5, with a tentative D call TRBD1 (6 bases). The CDR3 consists of 17 residues. Trimming pared 2 bases from V and 5 bases from J, leaving 21 bases between. CDR1 is MGHRA and CDR2 is YSYEKL in the germline V gene.

The rearrangement joins TRBV21-1 to TRBJ1-5; the table's TRBD1 call for D was not verified on the DNA. TRBV21-1 is an annotated pseudogene. The CDR3 contains 15 residues. The CDR3 loop is CASSKSQVWNQPQHF. The DNA of the CDR3 is TGTGCCAGCAGCAAGTCCCAGGTCTGGAATCAGCCCCAGCATTTT.

The genes are TRBV29-1 and TRBJ2-7; D is unclear. The V gene lost 0 bases and the J gene lost 2 bases, with 8 bases spanning the gap. Germline assignment: CDR1 SQVTM and CDR2 ANQGSEA. The CDR3 spans 13 residues. The CDR3 region is CSVEDTVTYEQYF. Written as DNA, the CDR3 is TGCAGCGTTGAAGATACGGTTACCTACGAGCAGTACTTC.

The gene calls are TRBV11-3 and TRBJ2-5; 14 bases fit TRBD2. The CDR3 runs to 17 residues. Trimming took 5 bases from V and 7 from J; bases not matched to a gene: 12. The germline CDR1 and CDR2 sequences are SGHNT and YENEEA. This CDR3 is CASSPRLAGGPVGTQYF. The CDR3 bases are TGTGCCAGCAGCCCGAGACTAGCGGGAGGGCCGGTCGGGACCCAGTACTTC.

This sequence joins TRBV19 and TRBJ2-1; TRBD2 agrees at 7 bases. Germline V CDR1 and CDR2: LNHDA, SQIVND (reference sequence). This CDR3 contains 16 residues. The DNA of the CDR3 is TGTGCGACAGAAAGGGCTAGCGGCCCTATGGGCAATGAGCAGTTCTTC. Protein: CATERASGPMGNEQFF.

This sequence joins TRBV29-1 and TRBJ1-3; no reliable D call. CDR1 is SQVTM, CDR2 ANQGSEA, per germline. Trimming cost V 1 base and J 0 bases, with 4 bases left between them. The CDR3 consists of 13 residues. CDR3 region: CSVEGGSGNTIYF. The CDR3 bases are TGCAGCGTTGAAGGAGGCTCTGGAAACACCATATATTTT.

This clone was counted only a few times. The chain has TRBV19 and TRBJ1-1, with 7 bases that match TRBD1. Germline V lookup: CDR1 LNHDA, CDR2 SQIVND (reference sequence). Trimming removed 6 bases from V and 8 bases from J; junction bases left unmatched: 6. The CDR3 covers 12 residues. The CDR3 region is CASSQRQGEAFF. CDR3 in DNA: TGTGCCAGTAGCCAACGACAGGGAGAAGCTTTCTTT.

J is TRBJ1-1 and V is TRBV6-5; the D is unclear. The CDR3 spans 14 residues. V was pared by 4 bases and J by 0 bases, with 9 bases between. CDR1 MNHEY and CDR2 SVGAGI come from the germline V gene. The CDR3 DNA sequence: TGTGCCAGCAGTTGGGCGGGAATGAACACTGAAGCTTTCTTT. This encodes CASSWAGMNTEAFF.

The V call is TRBV5-1, the J call TRBJ1-2; the D gene is possibly TRBD1 (5 bases). Germline CDR1 and CDR2: SGHRS and YFSETQ. The CDR3 contains 14 residues. Trimming took off 4 bases at V and 2 bases at J, with 12 bases between the two ends. The CDR3 coding sequence is TGCGCCAGCAGCCCCATGCCAGGGAACTATGGCTACACCTTC. This encodes CASSPMPGNYGYTF.

In this sample, this clone turned up a few times. This sequence joins TRBV28 and TRBJ1-2; no definite D call. V was cut by 2 bases and J by 10 bases, with 14 bases left in between. Germline assignment: CDR1 MDHEN and CDR2 SYDVKM. The CDR3 is 13 residues long. The CDR3 spells CASSLHGPEVYTF. Here the CDR3 DNA reads TGTGCCAGCAGTTTACACGGCCCGGAGGTCTACACCTTC.

The chain has TRBV23-1 and TRBJ2-7; 7 nucleotides line up with TRBD2. TRBV23-1 is an open reading frame whose function is uncertain. The V and J ends lost 0 bases and 7 bases, in that order; junction bases with no gene match: 12. CDR3 size: 16 residues. The CDR3 sequence is CASSQSGGGGGMEQYF. The CDR3 coding sequence is TGCGCCAGCAGTCAATCGGGCGGCGGCGGGGGTATGGAGCAGTACTTC.

The rearrangement links TRBV19 to TRBJ1-5, with 7 bases identical to TRBD1. The germline CDR1 and CDR2 sequences are LNHDA and SQIVND (reference sequence). V was clipped by 3 bases and J by 5 bases; unmatched bases: 13. The CDR3 has 17 residues. The CDR3 DNA follows: TGTGCCAGTAGTATCAGGGCAGGGGGTTTCGGGGATCAGCCCCAGCATTTT. This codes for CASSIRAGGFGDQPQHF. Looking up the rest from reference TRBV19 and TRBJ1-5 gives the full variable domain: DGGITQSPKYLFRKEGQNVTLSCEQNLNHDAMYWYRQDPGQGLRLIYYSQIVNDFQKGDIAEGYSVSREKKESFPLTVTSAQKNPTAFYLCASSIRAGGFGDQPQHFGDGTRLSIL.

The chain recombines TRBV29-1 with TRBJ2-7, with 8 bases fitting TRBD1. The germline V gene has CDR1 SQVTM and CDR2 ANQGSEA. The V gene end was trimmed by 5 bases and the J gene end by 2 bases; junction bases not matched to a gene: 11. The CDR3 runs 15 residues. CDR3 protein: CSVMTGARPPYEQYF. CDR3 sequence (DNA): TGCAGCGTTATGACAGGGGCGAGACCCCCCTACGAGCAGTACTTC.

This clone was seen more than once but under ten times. CDR3 sequence (DNA): TGTGCCAGTAGACAAGGAGGCGGGAGGTATACCGGGGAGCTGTTTTTT. Its translation is CASRQGGGRYTGELFF. V is TRBV19 and J is TRBJ2-2; TRBD2 matches 8 bases. Losses at the gene ends were 6 bases for V and 5 bases for J; bases not matched to a gene: 11. The CDR3 has 16 amino acids. Germline V gene sequence: CDR1 LNHDA, CDR2 SQIVND (reference sequence).

This clone appeared many times. V gene TRBV4-2 combines with J gene TRBJ2-7; TRBD2 aligns across 7 bases. Per germline, CDR1 LGHNA and CDR2 YNFKEQ. Germline trimming cut 1 base from V and 7 bases from J; bases unmatched to any gene: 10. The CDR3 contains 15 residues. CDR3 sequence reads: CASSQGGGLSEEQYF. DNA for the CDR3: TGTGCCAGCAGCCAAGGGGGGGGACTCTCCGAAGAGCAGTACTTC.

The chain combines TRBV20-1 with TRBJ2-7; 10 bases match TRBD1. The germline V gene has CDR1 DFQATT and CDR2 SNEGSKA (reference sequence). With V trimmed by 3 bases and J by 3 bases, 8 bases remained unmatched. This CDR3 is 15 amino acids long. The CDR3: CSASSPGQGYYEQYF. The CDR3, as DNA: TGCAGTGCTAGTAGTCCGGGACAGGGGTACTACGAGCAGTACTTC.